The TCR beta chain under discussion was sequenced for a study of T cells in Graves' hyperthyroidism and ophthalmopathy. Whole-study results and caveats: Expanded thyroid clonotypes (above 0.001) were mostly also found in blood.

This clonotype was detected many times. Antigen: not known. The germline CDR1 and CDR2 sequences are SGDLS and YYNGEE. The CDR3 extends over 15 amino acids. V lost 3 bases to trimming and J lost 2 bases, with 14 bases between them. TCR beta CDR3 regions were amplified from RNA. An initial round of RT-PCR targeting the TCR CDR3 relied on the HTBI primer set. TCRdb analysed the multiplex PCR reads with MiXCR anew, one entry per CDR3 protein. The profile covers 550,000 to 700,000 distinct CDR3 sequences, with about 43% appearing a single time and 15% to 20% taken by the ten largest. Lactation, pregnancy, other autoimmune disease or uncontrolled infection led to exclusion of patients. Diagnostic assessment was based on clinical symptoms, serum thyroxine and TRAb, thyroid ultrasound and orbital computed tomography.

The chain joins TRBV9 to TRBJ2-5; D call uncertain. Sequenced: peripheral blood or thyroid tissue (not recorded which). The source of this sequence is an adult woman with Graves' disease, either hyperthyroidism or ophthalmopathy (not recorded which). The CDR3 loop is CASSGADGEQETQYF. The CDR3 bases are TGTGCCAGCAGCGGGGCCGACGGCGAACAAGAGACCCAGTACTTC. The full variable domain, with the rest looked up from reference TRBV9 and TRBJ2-5, is DSGVTQTPKHLITATGQRVTLRCSPRSGDLSVYWYQQSLDQGLQFLIQYYNGEERAKGNILERFSAQQFPDLHSELNLSSLELGDSALYFCASSGADGEQETQYFGPGTRLLVL.